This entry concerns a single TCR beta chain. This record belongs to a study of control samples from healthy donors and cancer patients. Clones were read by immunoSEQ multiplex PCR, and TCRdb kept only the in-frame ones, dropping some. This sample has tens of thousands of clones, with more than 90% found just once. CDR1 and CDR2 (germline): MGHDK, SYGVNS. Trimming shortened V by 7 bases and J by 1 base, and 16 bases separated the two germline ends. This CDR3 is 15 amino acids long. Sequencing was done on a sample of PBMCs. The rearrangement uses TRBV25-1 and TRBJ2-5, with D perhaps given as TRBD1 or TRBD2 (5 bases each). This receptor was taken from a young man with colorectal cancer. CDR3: CASNPQWGTQETQYF. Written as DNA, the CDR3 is TGTGCCAGCAACCCACAATGGGGGACCCAAGAGACCCAGTACTTC.